One T cell receptor beta chain is described in this entry. Original methodology: By means of reference gene primer amplification, nucleated cell counts were estimated. The repertoire was sequenced with immunoSEQ multiplex PCR; TCRdb's copy has only in-frame clones and lacks some. Clone size and V and J calls were adopted from that table, with D and trimming inferred from the DNA. The sample shows approximately 140,000 clones, about 80% of them seen only once. This sample was included in a study of blood T cell repertoires in COVID-19. Across the whole study: COVID-19 samples from acute and convalescent phases originated in the United States, Italy and Spain. PBMCs, B-cell-depleted T cells, or T cells provided the cDNA or gDNA that made up the material.

CDR3 length: 13 residues. Germline values: CDR1 SGDLS, CDR2 YYNGEE. V lost 0 bases and J 4 bases, leaving 7 bases between the germline ends. Sequencing was carried out using peripheral blood. The receptor was isolated from a man aged 50-60 years with acute or convalescent COVID-19. This chain connects TRBV9 to TRBJ1-2, with D possibly matching TRBD1 (5 bases). CDR3 nucleotide sequence: TGTGCCAGCAGCGTAGGCAGGGCCTATGGCTACACCTTC. Translating gives CASSVGRAYGYTF.